The 30 T cell receptor beta chains in this list originate from one sample, sequenced in a study of T cell repertoires in cytomegalovirus infection. Via MiXCR, TCRdb re-called the reads, giving one row per CDR3 protein. The table records about 360,000 distinct CDR3 sequences, over 15% of them present only once. Sequencing was carried out using PBMCs. All receptors derive from a human donor in good health (CMV status not recorded). Some clones in this sample may be carry-over from other donors' samples.

A few counts support this clonotype. The chain recombines TRBV20-1 with TRBJ2-1, with TRBD2 matching over 7 bases. Germline V lookup: CDR1 DFQATT, CDR2 SNEGSKA (reference sequence). Trimming took 5 bases from V and 2 from J; bases not matched to a gene: 3. The CDR3 is 13 residues long. Here the CDR3 DNA reads TGCAGTGCTTTCCGGGGGGCCTACAATGAGCAGTTCTTC. Protein: CSAFRGAYNEQFF.

In its sample, this clonotype was seen many times. The V gene is TRBV7-2, the J gene TRBJ1-3, with D perhaps TRBD1 (6 bases). The V and J ends lost 1 base and 0 bases respectively, with 10 bases between them. Germline V gene lookup returns CDR1 SGHTA and CDR2 FQGNSA. The CDR3 contains 16 residues. CDR3 nucleotides: TGTGCCAGCAGCTTAGTCCGGGACAACTCTGGAAACACCATATATTTT. Protein sequence: CASSLVRDNSGNTIYF.

This clonotype was seen only a few times. The rearrangement uses TRBV30 and TRBJ2-4, with no clear D. Germline lookup yields CDR1 GTSNPN and CDR2 SVGIG (reference sequence). The ends were cut back, 2 bases at V and 1 base at J, with 15 bases in the middle. The length of the CDR3 is 16 residues. The chain's CDR3 is CAWSFDRSGAKNIQYF. CDR3 nucleotide sequence: TGTGCCTGGAGTTTCGACCGGTCCGGCGCCAAAAACATTCAGTACTTC.

This clonotype was observed a handful of times. The chain has TRBV27 and TRBJ1-6; maybe TRBD1 (5 bases). The CDR3 length is 15 residues. In germline, CDR1 is MNHEY, CDR2 SMNVEV (reference sequence). Trimming left V 5 bases short and J 13 bases short, with 21 bases between. The CDR3 loop reads CASSPRDGKSSPLHF. CDR3 sequence (DNA): TGTGCCAGCAGTCCCCGGGACGGGAAATCTTCTCCCCTCCACTTT.

This clonotype was seen ten or more times. The chain joins TRBV5-4 to TRBJ2-1; TRBD2 matches at 7 bases. The V gene's germline CDR1 is SGHNT and CDR2 YYREEE (reference sequence). V dropped 2 bases and J dropped 4; count of bases not matched to a gene: 6. The CDR3 covers 15 residues. The CDR3 protein is CASSFGGGHYNEQFF. The CDR3 DNA is TGTGCCAGCAGCTTCGGGGGAGGGCATTACAATGAGCAGTTCTTC.

This clonotype was seen at least ten times. The chain joins TRBV7-2 to TRBJ2-3; 8 nucleotides match TRBD2. V trimming: 0 bases; J trimming: 3 bases; junction bases outside the gene matches: 5. Germline CDR1 and CDR2: SGHTA and FQGNSA. The CDR3 has 16 residues. In nucleotides, the CDR3 is TGTGCCAGCAGCTTAGCAGGACTAGCCAGGACAGATACGCAGTATTTT. Its protein product is CASSLAGLARTDTQYF. Based on the CDR3 plus reference TRBV7-2 and TRBJ2-3, the full variable domain is GAGVSQSPSNKVTEKGKDVELRCDPISGHTALYWYRQSLGQGLEFLIYFQGNSAPDKSGLPSDRFSAERTGGSVSTLTIQRTQQEDSAVYLCASSLAGLARTDTQYFGPGTRLTVL.

This clonotype was detected only a few times. This chain connects TRBV27 to TRBJ1-3; no reliable D call. Germline loops: CDR1 MNHEY, CDR2 SMNVEV (reference sequence). V lost 3 bases and J 2 bases, leaving 5 bases between the germline ends. This CDR3 has 13 amino acids. The CDR3 DNA is TGTGCCAGCAGTTTGTGGGCTGGAAACACCATATATTTT. It yields the protein CASSLWAGNTIYF.

This clonotype came up many times. This sequence joins TRBV7-2 and TRBJ2-7, with 7 bases that match TRBD2. J was trimmed by 4 bases and V by 0 bases; bases with no gene match: 12. The CDR3 extends over 17 amino acids. Germline V CDR1 and CDR2: SGHTA, FQGNSA. This chain's CDR3 is CASSLADGGGAHYEQYF. CDR3 in DNA: TGTGCCAGCAGCTTAGCGGATGGGGGAGGGGCCCATTACGAGCAGTACTTC.

In its sample, this clonotype was seen a few times. The genes are TRBV5-1 and TRBJ2-7, with TRBD1 as a possible D gene (5 bases). Germline V gene lookup returns CDR1 SGHRS and CDR2 YFSETQ. The CDR3 totals 14 residues. The V end lost 1 base, the J end lost 6 bases, and 14 bases lay between the germline ends. The CDR3 loop is CASSLPIGASEQYF. DNA of the CDR3: TGCGCCAGCAGCTTGCCGATAGGGGCCTCCGAGCAGTACTTC. The whole variable domain, filled in from reference TRBV5-1 and TRBJ2-7, reads KAGVTQTPRYLIKTRGQQVTLSCSPISGHRSVSWYQQTPGQGLQFLFEYFSETQRNKGNFPGRFSGRQFSNSRSEMNVSTLELGDSALYLCASSLPIGASEQYFGPGTRLTVT.

This clonotype showed up many times. This sequence joins TRBV19 and TRBJ2-3, with unresolved D. The germline V gene encodes CDR1 LNHDA and CDR2 SQIVND (reference sequence). V was trimmed by 1 base and J by 2 bases, leaving 7 bases between them. The CDR3 extends over 14 amino acids. In DNA form, the CDR3 reads TGTGCCAGTAGTATAGCTCTCTACACAGATACGCAGTATTTT. Translation: CASSIALYTDTQYF.

This clonotype was observed a handful of times. This sequence joins TRBV25-1 and TRBJ1-2; D gene unclear. This CDR3 comprises 14 residues. Germline CDR1 reads MGHDK; CDR2 reads SYGVNS. V lost 5 bases to trimming and J lost 5 bases, with 15 bases between them. The CDR3 spells CASSNGLKRYGYTF. CDR3 sequence (DNA): TGTGCCAGCAGTAACGGGCTTAAGAGGTATGGCTACACCTTC.

This clonotype appeared a few times. This chain links TRBV15 with TRBJ1-2; 8 bases are shared with TRBD1. Germline loops: CDR1 LNHNV, CDR2 YYDKDF (reference sequence). This CDR3 spans 16 amino acids. Germline trimming cut 1 base from V and 6 bases from J; bases unmatched to any gene: 10. CDR3 sequence reads: CATSRAPTGGENGYTF. DNA for the CDR3: TGTGCCACCAGCAGAGCCCCTACAGGGGGGGAAAATGGCTACACCTTC.

V is TRBV6-1 and J is TRBJ2-7; 8 bases agree with TRBD2. The CDR3 totals 14 residues. The trim removed 4 bases at V and 6 bases at J, leaving 8 bases unmatched. The germline V gene encodes CDR1 MNHNS and CDR2 SASEGT. The CDR3 DNA is TGTGCCAGCAGTGCCCCAGCGGGAGAGGGCGAGCAGTACTTC. Residues: CASSAPAGEGEQYF.

The CDR3 sequence: CASSIAAYTEAFF. The DNA for the CDR3 is TGTGCCAGTAGTATAGCAGCTTACACTGAAGCTTTCTTT. The J gene is TRBJ1-1, the V gene TRBV19; D gene unclear. The CDR3 is made up of 13 amino acids. The ends were cut back, 1 base at V and 3 bases at J, with 6 bases in the middle. Germline loops: CDR1 LNHDA, CDR2 SQIVND (reference sequence).

This clonotype was found many times. The V and J genes are TRBV6-1 and TRBJ1-5, with a tentative D call TRBD1 (5 bases). Trimming stripped 5 bases from V and 2 bases from J, with 13 bases between. This CDR3 is built from 15 residues. Germline V CDR1 and CDR2: MNHNS, SASEGT. The CDR3 sequence is CASSLGGIGNQPQHF. The CDR3 DNA reads as TGTGCCAGCAGTCTGGGGGGGATCGGCAATCAGCCCCAGCATTTT.

The chain combines TRBV27 with TRBJ2-2; D perhaps matches TRBD2 (6 bases). The CDR3 extends over 11 amino acids. The germline CDR1 and CDR2 sequences are MNHEY and SMNVEV (reference sequence). The CDR3, as DNA: TGTTCCATCGGGGGTCCCGGGGAGCTGTTTTTT. Translation: CSIGGPGELFF.

This clonotype was detected only a few times. This rearrangement joins TRBV19 to TRBJ1-3; D unresolved. The germline gives CDR1 LNHDA, CDR2 SQIVND (reference sequence). The CDR3 runs 13 residues. The V end was cut by 10 bases, the J end by 0 bases, with 10 bases between. The CDR3 loop reads CATTDRSGNTIYF. The CDR3 DNA reads TGTGCCACCACGGACCGCTCTGGAAACACCATATATTTT.

This clonotype occurred a few times. This chain links TRBV12-3 or TRBV12-4 with TRBJ1-1, with D hard to call. The ends were cut back, 7 bases at V and 0 bases at J, with 9 bases in the middle. The CDR3 is made up of 13 amino acids. The CDR3 sequence is CASTPDLNTEAFF. As DNA, the CDR3 is TGTGCCAGCACCCCCGATTTGAACACTGAAGCTTTCTTT.

This clonotype came up a few times. The chain links TRBV27 to TRBJ2-7; a weak D match, TRBD1 (6 bases). The CDR3 is 14 amino acids. The germline gives CDR1 MNHEY, CDR2 SMNVEV (reference sequence). V lost 0 bases and J lost 6, with 12 bases in between. Written as DNA, the CDR3 is TGTGCCAGCAGTTTATCTTGGGAGACAGGCGAGCAGTACTTC. Protein product: CASSLSWETGEQYF.

The V gene is TRBV5-4, the J gene TRBJ2-1; TRBD2 aligns across 8 bases. The CDR3 consists of 17 residues. J lost 0 bases, V lost 3 bases, and 8 bases had no gene match. CDR1 SGHNT and CDR2 YYREEE come from the germline V gene (reference sequence). The CDR3 coding sequence is TGTGCCAGCAGCTCGCCCACTAGCGGCTCCTCCTACAATGAGCAGTTCTTC. Translating it yields CASSSPTSGSSYNEQFF.

There are many counts of this clonotype. The chain carries TRBV7-2 and TRBJ2-1; D is unclear. This CDR3 contains 12 residues. With 5 bases removed from V and 8 bases from J, the gap between germline ends came to 10 bases. Looked up from germline, CDR1 is SGHTA and CDR2 is FQGNSA. The CDR3 DNA is TGTGCCAGCAGCCAAGGGTCCGATGAGCAGTTCTTC. Its translation: CASSQGSDEQFF.

The chain links TRBV5-3 to TRBJ1-5; D ambiguous. TRBV5-3 is assigned to the ORF class and has an uncertain function. V was shortened by 8 bases and J by 4 bases, with 13 bases between the two germline ends. There are 13 residues in the CDR3. DNA for the CDR3: TGTGCCAGCAGCGCGCAATTAAATCAGCCCCAGCATTTT. Residues: CASSAQLNQPQHF.

The sample holds many counts of this clonotype. The chain is built from TRBV7-8 and TRBJ2-6; D is uncertain. The CDR3 covers 17 residues. Germline V gives CDR1 SGHVS, CDR2 FQNEAQ. Trimming shortened V by 0 bases and J by 0 bases, and 9 bases separated the two germline ends. This CDR3 reads CASSLARSGSGANVLTF. CDR3 DNA: TGTGCCAGCAGCTTAGCGCGATCCGGCTCTGGGGCCAACGTCCTGACTTTC.

This clonotype was picked up many times. The V gene is TRBV7-6, the J gene TRBJ2-1; 9 positions match TRBD2. The CDR3 covers 15 residues. From germline, CDR1 is SGHVS and CDR2 FNYEAQ. The J segment lost 3 bases and the V segment lost 3 bases, leaving 3 bases of the junction unmatched. The CDR3 DNA is TGTGCCAGCAGCTTCTGGACTAGCGACTACAATGAGCAGTTCTTC. Translation gives CASSFWTSDYNEQFF.

The chain combines TRBV20-1 with TRBJ1-5, with D tentatively TRBD1 (6 bases). V lost 3 bases and J lost 5, with 11 bases in between. The CDR3 extends over 13 amino acids. Germline CDR1 is DFQATT and CDR2 is SNEGSKA (reference sequence). CDR3 DNA: TGCAGTGCTAGCAGGGGAGGCGATCAGCCCCAGCATTTT. This codes for CSASRGGDQPQHF.

This chain connects TRBV28 to TRBJ2-5, with D possibly TRBD1 on 6 matching bases. This CDR3 comprises 15 residues. Trimming left V 5 bases short and J 0 bases short, with 13 bases between. Germline values: CDR1 MDHEN, CDR2 SYDVKM. The CDR3 here is CASSPISGDQETQYF. CDR3 DNA sequence: TGTGCCAGCAGTCCTATATCAGGGGACCAAGAGACCCAGTACTTC.

This clonotype was found a few times. This chain joins TRBV7-2 and TRBJ1-4; perhaps TRBD1 as D (5 bases). Germline CDR1 and CDR2: SGHTA and FQGNSA. The CDR3 consists of 15 residues. With 6 bases removed from V and 10 bases from J, the gap between germline ends came to 21 bases. Here the CDR3 DNA reads TGTGCCAGCAGTTTGGCAGGTCAGACCAGGGCAAAACTGTTTTTT. Translating gives CASSLAGQTRAKLFF. The variable domain in full, completed from reference TRBV7-2 and TRBJ1-4, reads GAGVSQSPSNKVTEKGKDVELRCDPISGHTALYWYRQSLGQGLEFLIYFQGNSAPDKSGLPSDRFSAERTGGSVSTLTIQRTQQEDSAVYLCASSLAGQTRAKLFFGSGTQLSVL.

This clonotype came up many times. The chain combines TRBV7-9 with TRBJ1-6; 10 bases fit TRBD1. In germline, CDR1 is SEHNR, CDR2 FQNEAQ (reference sequence). The CDR3 loop spans 15 amino acids. V lost 5 bases and J lost 4; bases outside the gene matches: 2. Here the CDR3 DNA reads TGTGCCAGCAGCCCGGGACAGGGGTATAATTCACCCCTCCACTTT. Translated, it gives CASSPGQGYNSPLHF.

The sample holds many counts of this clonotype. The rearrangement links TRBV7-2 to TRBJ2-3; D call uncertain. CDR1 and CDR2 from the germline V gene are SGHTA and FQGNSA. The ends were cut back, 4 bases at V and 6 bases at J, with 14 bases in the middle. The CDR3 has 14 residues. The CDR3 DNA is TGTGCCAGCAGCTCTGGACCCGAAACGGATACGCAGTATTTT. It is translated as CASSSGPETDTQYF. The full variable domain, with the rest looked up from reference TRBV7-2 and TRBJ2-3, is GAGVSQSPSNKVTEKGKDVELRCDPISGHTALYWYRQSLGQGLEFLIYFQGNSAPDKSGLPSDRFSAERTGGSVSTLTIQRTQQEDSAVYLCASSSGPETDTQYFGPGTRLTVL.

This chain connects TRBV28 to TRBJ2-7; D may be TRBD1 (5 bases). Per germline, CDR1 MDHEN and CDR2 SYDVKM. Trimming cost V 5 bases and J 7 bases, with 21 bases left between them. The CDR3 runs to 15 residues. CDR3 loop: CASSPVGQGGVEQYF. The CDR3 nucleotides are TGTGCCAGCAGTCCCGTCGGGCAGGGTGGCGTTGAGCAGTACTTC.